Shown below are 27 T cell receptor beta chains from a single sample sequenced in a study of blood T cell repertoires in COVID-19. Data came from immunoSEQ multiplex PCR; TCRdb stores just in-frame clones and leaves some out. The sample has a few hundred thousand clones, 86% seen once. Sequencing input: peripheral blood. The receptor source for this set is a woman aged 45 to 65 with acute or convalescent COVID-19.

This chain uses TRBV5-1 with TRBJ1-2; TRBD1 is a possible D gene (6 bases). The V end lost 0 bases, the J end lost 8 bases, and 17 bases lay between the germline ends. The CDR3 runs to 15 residues. Germline V gives CDR1 SGHRS, CDR2 YFSETQ. The CDR3 sequence is CASSLGPGTQHGYTF. Here the CDR3 DNA reads TGCGCCAGCAGCTTGGGCCCCGGGACACAGCACGGCTACACCTTC.

The rearrangement links TRBV19 to TRBJ1-6; TRBD1 is a possible D gene (6 bases). This CDR3 is built from 16 residues. V shed 4 bases and J shed 6 bases, with 16 bases lying between them. Germline lookup yields CDR1 LNHDA and CDR2 SQIVND (reference sequence). The CDR3 spells CASSTDLRGANSPLHF. The CDR3 bases are TGTGCCAGTAGTACGGACCTCCGGGGGGCTAATTCACCCCTCCACTTT.

The CDR3 coding sequence is TGTGCCAGCAGCTTGTCTCTAGCGGGCTCCTACGAGCAGTACTTC. Its translation is CASSLSLAGSYEQYF. The chain couples TRBV5-4 to TRBJ2-7; TRBD2 matches 8 bases. With 1 base clipped from V and 0 bases from J, the junction kept 3 bases outside the gene matches. CDR1 and CDR2 from the germline V gene are SGHNT and YYREEE (reference sequence). The CDR3 consists of 15 residues.

The V call is TRBV9, the J call TRBJ2-3; 7 positions match TRBD2. The germline V gene has CDR1 SGDLS and CDR2 YYNGEE. The CDR3 is made up of 17 amino acids. V dropped 4 bases and J dropped 4; count of bases not matched to a gene: 15. The CDR3 loop is CASSPPSLAGAPDTQYF. CDR3 sequence (DNA): TGTGCCAGCAGCCCCCCGTCTTTGGCGGGAGCCCCAGATACGCAGTATTTT.

The chain combines TRBV3-1 (or the pseudogene TRBV3-2) with TRBJ2-2; D not certain. V was shortened by 4 bases and J by 2 bases, with 2 bases between the two germline ends. Germline CDR1 and CDR2: LGHDT and YNNKEL (reference sequence). There are 12 residues in the CDR3. In DNA, the CDR3 is TGTGCCAGCAGCCTAAACACCGGGGAGCTGTTTTTT. Residues: CASSLNTGELFF.

The chain uses TRBV18 and TRBJ2-7; 9 bases map to TRBD1. J lost 3 bases, V lost 3 bases, and 6 bases had no gene match. The CDR3 runs to 15 residues. Germline V lookup: CDR1 KGHSH, CDR2 LQKENI. The CDR3 sequence: CASSPTGGELYEQYF. CDR3 nucleotides: TGTGCCAGCTCACCGACAGGGGGGGAACTCTACGAGCAGTACTTC.

V gene TRBV15 combines with J gene TRBJ2-7; tentatively, D is TRBD1 (7 bases). Germline V CDR1 and CDR2: LNHNV, YYDKDF (reference sequence). The CDR3 contains 14 residues. Trimming shortened V by 5 bases and J by 12 bases, and 23 bases separated the two germline ends. The CDR3 nucleotides are TGTGCCACCAGCCGAGGCGGGACAGCTGGTAATTTGTACTTC. Amino acid sequence: CATSRGGTAGNLYF.

The rearrangement uses TRBV18 and TRBJ1-1; possibly TRBD1 for D (6 bases). Germline lookup yields CDR1 KGHSH and CDR2 LQKENI. CDR3 length equals 16 residues. V was pared by 1 base and J by 0 bases, with 12 bases between. The CDR3, as DNA: TGTGCCAGCTCACCACGGGGCGGGGGCCTGAACACTGAAGCTTTCTTT. It specifies CASSPRGGGLNTEAFF.

V and J are TRBV5-1 and TRBJ2-2, with D perhaps TRBD1 (5 bases). Trimming left V 2 bases short and J 3 bases short, with 5 bases between. This CDR3 contains 13 residues. Germline V gene lookup returns CDR1 SGHRS and CDR2 YFSETQ. CDR3 loop: CASSLQDTGELFF. CDR3 bases: TGCGCCAGCAGCTTACAGGACACCGGGGAGCTGTTTTTT.

The chain has TRBV18 and TRBJ2-2; 7 positions match TRBD1. The junction had 6 bases not matched to a gene; V was cut back by 4 bases and J by 4 bases. Germline assignment: CDR1 KGHSH and CDR2 LQKENI. There are 15 residues in the CDR3. CDR3 sequence: CASSQVTGSTGELFF. The CDR3 nucleotides are TGTGCCAGCTCACAAGTGACAGGGAGCACCGGGGAGCTGTTTTTT.

V and J are TRBV9 and TRBJ1-6; D possibly corresponds to TRBD1 (5 bases). CDR3 length equals 15 residues. CDR1 is SGDLS and CDR2 is YYNGEE in the germline V gene. V was trimmed by 0 bases and J by 4 bases, leaving 8 bases between them. This chain's CDR3 is CASSVVGTYNSPLHF. Written as DNA, the CDR3 is TGTGCCAGCAGCGTAGTGGGGACTTATAATTCACCCCTCCACTTT.

Remarks on this clone: Other DNA sequences in the sample encode the same CDR3. The chain employs TRBV28 and TRBJ2-3; 7 bases fit TRBD2. CDR1 and CDR2 from the germline V gene are MDHEN and SYDVKM. The CDR3 has 14 residues. V gave up 3 bases and J gave up 3 bases; unmatched junction bases: 3. The CDR3 reads CASSLGGGTDTQYF. DNA of the CDR3: TGTGCCAGCAGTTTGGGCGGGGGAACAGATACGCAGTATTTT.

This CDR3 is CASSVGQSIDTQYF. Written as DNA, the CDR3 is TGCGCCAGCAGCGTGGGACAGTCAATAGATACGCAGTATTTT. The genes are TRBV5-1 and TRBJ2-3, with 7 bases fitting TRBD1. The junction had 7 bases not matched to a gene; V was cut back by 4 bases and J by 5 bases. Germline CDR1 reads SGHRS; CDR2 reads YFSETQ. The CDR3 sequence is 14 residues long.

As for this clone: In the same sample, other DNA sequences code for this CDR3. V usage is TRBV3-1 (or the pseudogene TRBV3-2) and J usage is TRBJ2-7; 7 positions agree with TRBD2. The CDR3 is made up of 14 amino acids. Germline values: CDR1 LGHDT, CDR2 YNNKEL (reference sequence). Trimming took 1 base from V and 2 from J; bases not matched to a gene: 2. CDR3 sequence reads: CASSQAAGAYEQYF. DNA of the CDR3: TGTGCCAGCAGCCAAGCTGCGGGGGCCTACGAGCAGTACTTC.

About this clone: Other DNA sequences within the sample encode an identical CDR3. The rearrangement joins TRBV7-2 to TRBJ1-1, with D possibly being TRBD1 (6 bases). The CDR3 totals 13 residues. Germline V gene lookup returns CDR1 SGHTA and CDR2 FQGNSA. The V end lost 5 bases, the J end lost 1 base, and 8 bases lay between the germline ends. CDR3 protein: CASSLQGNTEAFF. The CDR3 nucleotides are TGTGCCAGCAGCCTACAGGGGAACACTGAAGCTTTCTTT. The full variable domain, its missing parts supplied by reference TRBV7-2 and TRBJ1-1, is GAGVSQSPSNKVTEKGKDVELRCDPISGHTALYWYRQSLGQGLEFLIYFQGNSAPDKSGLPSDRFSAERTGGSVSTLTIQRTQQEDSAVYLCASSLQGNTEAFFGQGTRLTVV.

The chain has TRBV18 and TRBJ2-1, with 10 bases fitting TRBD1. Germline V gene sequence: CDR1 KGHSH, CDR2 LQKENI. The CDR3 contains 20 residues. The trim removed 3 bases at V and 4 bases at J, leaving 18 bases unmatched. The CDR3 spells CASSPSPGQGRGRAYNEQFF. The CDR3, as DNA: TGTGCCAGCTCACCTTCTCCGGGACAGGGGCGCGGGAGAGCATACAATGAGCAGTTCTTC.

This chain joins TRBV7-9 and TRBJ1-4; a possible D gene is TRBD1 (5 bases). The V gene's germline CDR1 is SEHNR and CDR2 FQNEAQ (reference sequence). V shed 5 bases and J shed 6 bases, with 22 bases lying between them. CDR3 length: 17 residues. This CDR3 reads CASSAGRGGLTDEKLFF. The CDR3 bases are TGTGCCAGCAGCGCAGGGAGGGGTGGATTGACGGATGAAAAACTGTTTTTT.

J is TRBJ2-1 and V is TRBV19; weak D call: TRBD2 (6 bases). V dropped 7 bases and J dropped 3 bases, with 13 bases sitting between them. CDR3 length: 14 amino acids. The germline gives CDR1 LNHDA, CDR2 SQIVND (reference sequence). This chain's CDR3 is CASKEGPVYNEQFF. The CDR3 nucleotides are TGTGCCAGTAAGGAGGGGCCAGTCTACAATGAGCAGTTCTTC.

The chain joins TRBV6-4 to TRBJ2-1, with 9 bases aligning to TRBD2. This CDR3 is built from 18 residues. The germline V gene has CDR1 MRHNA and CDR2 SNTAGT. V lost 0 bases to trimming and J lost 0 bases; unmatched junction nucleotides: 6. The CDR3 sequence: CASSDSREREDSYNEQFF. The CDR3 DNA reads as TGTGCCAGCAGTGACTCGAGAGAGCGGGAGGACTCCTACAATGAGCAGTTCTTC.

The rearrangement joins TRBV11-3 to TRBJ1-6; D is perhaps TRBD1 (6 bases). CDR3 length equals 15 residues. V lost 0 bases to trimming and J lost 9 bases, with 12 bases between them. Germline values: CDR1 SGHNT, CDR2 YENEEA. DNA for the CDR3: TGTGCCAGCAGCTTAGACAACAGGGCGGGTTCACCCCTCCACTTT. This codes for CASSLDNRAGSPLHF.

This sequence joins TRBV20-1 and TRBJ1-6; D ambiguous. The CDR3 loop spans 11 amino acids. V lost 5 bases to trimming and J lost 6 bases, with 5 bases between them. Germline assignment: CDR1 DFQATT and CDR2 SNEGSKA (reference sequence). The CDR3 sequence is CSAGLNSPLHF. The CDR3 bases are TGCAGTGCTGGACTTAATTCACCCCTCCACTTT.

This chain connects TRBV28 to TRBJ2-5, with 7 bases that match TRBD1. This CDR3 has 16 residues. Germline V gives CDR1 MDHEN, CDR2 SYDVKM. Trimming removed 8 bases from V and 1 base from J; junction bases left unmatched: 13. The CDR3 coding sequence is TGTGCCAGCCGACAATACCCGGGACAGACCCAAGAGACCCAGTACTTC. It codes for CASRQYPGQTQETQYF.

The chain employs TRBV5-1 and TRBJ2-1; 11 bases align to TRBD1. CDR1 and CDR2 (germline): SGHRS, YFSETQ. This CDR3 spans 15 amino acids. Germline trimming cut 3 bases from V and 3 bases from J; bases unmatched to any gene: 2. The CDR3 DNA reads TGCGCCAGCAGCTGGGGGACAGGGGGCTACAATGAGCAGTTCTTC. It specifies CASSWGTGGYNEQFF.

This clone was recorded only once. The rearrangement uses TRBV5-6 and TRBJ2-7; D may be TRBD1 (5 bases). The CDR3 extends over 13 amino acids. V lost 4 bases and J 1 base, leaving 9 bases between the germline ends. Germline CDR1 reads SGHDT; CDR2 reads YYEEEE. The CDR3 region has the DNA TGTGCCAGCAGCCCTGGGGCGTCCTACGAGCAGTACTTC. Its protein product is CASSPGASYEQYF.

This clone has a single count. The V and J genes are TRBV5-1 and TRBJ1-1; a weak D match, TRBD1 (5 bases). Germline CDR1 is SGHRS and CDR2 is YFSETQ. V was shortened by 5 bases and J by 3 bases, with 14 bases between the two germline ends. The CDR3 covers 14 residues. Written as DNA, the CDR3 is TGCGCCAGCAGAGGATGGGGCCCAGACACTGAAGCTTTCTTT. This gives the protein CASRGWGPDTEAFF.

This clone turned up a few times. This rearrangement joins TRBV27 to TRBJ1-2, with TRBD1 as a possible D gene (6 bases). Trimming left V 7 bases short and J 4 bases short, with 25 bases between. CDR1 and CDR2 from the germline V gene are MNHEY and SMNVEV (reference sequence). The CDR3 runs to 17 residues. CDR3 DNA sequence: TGTGCCAGCACCGGGGGGGGCGTCTGGATCGTCGGCTATGGCTACACCTTC. Its protein is CASTGGGVWIVGYGYTF.

The J gene is TRBJ2-5, the V gene TRBV29-1; a possible D gene is TRBD2 (6 bases). The germline V gene has CDR1 SQVTM and CDR2 ANQGSEA. The CDR3 length is 13 residues. Trimming took off 7 bases at V and 4 bases at J, with 16 bases between the two ends. CDR3 sequence (DNA): TGCAGCGCATTATCGGGAGCACCAGAGACCCAGTACTTC. Translation: CSALSGAPETQYF.